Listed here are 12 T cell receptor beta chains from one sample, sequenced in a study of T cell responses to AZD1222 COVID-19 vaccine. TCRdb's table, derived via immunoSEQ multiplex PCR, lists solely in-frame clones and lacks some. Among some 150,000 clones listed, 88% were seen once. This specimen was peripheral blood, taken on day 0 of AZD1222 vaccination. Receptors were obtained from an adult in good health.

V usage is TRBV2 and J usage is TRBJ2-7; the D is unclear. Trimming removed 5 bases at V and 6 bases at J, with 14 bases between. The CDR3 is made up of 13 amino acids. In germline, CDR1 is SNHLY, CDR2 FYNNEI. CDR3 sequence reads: CASSYPPHPEQYF. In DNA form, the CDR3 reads TGTGCCAGCAGTTACCCCCCTCACCCCGAGCAGTACTTC.

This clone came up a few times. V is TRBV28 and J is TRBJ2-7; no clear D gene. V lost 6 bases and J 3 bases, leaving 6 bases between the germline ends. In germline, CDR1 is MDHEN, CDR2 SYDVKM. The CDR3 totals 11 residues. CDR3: CASSKIYEQYF. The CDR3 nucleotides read TGTGCCAGCAGCAAGATCTACGAGCAGTACTTC.

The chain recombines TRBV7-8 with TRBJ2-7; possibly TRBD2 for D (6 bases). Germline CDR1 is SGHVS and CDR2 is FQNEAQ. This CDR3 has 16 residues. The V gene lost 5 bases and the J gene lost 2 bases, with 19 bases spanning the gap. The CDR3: CASSPAGPLPPYEQYF. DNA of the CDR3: TGTGCCAGCAGCCCCGCGGGACCTCTACCCCCCTACGAGCAGTACTTC. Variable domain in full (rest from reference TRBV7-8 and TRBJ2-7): GAGVSQSPRYKVAKRGQDVALRCDPISGHVSLFWYQQALGQGPEFLTYFQNEAQLDKSGLPSDRFFAERPEGSVSTLKIQRTQQEDSAVYLCASSPAGPLPPYEQYFGPGTRLTVT.

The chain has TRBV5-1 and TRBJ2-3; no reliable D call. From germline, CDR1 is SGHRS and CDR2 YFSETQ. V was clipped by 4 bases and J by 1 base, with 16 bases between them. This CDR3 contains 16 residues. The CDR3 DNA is TGCGCCAGCAGCAGACGCGCCGCCTCCGGCACAGATACGCAGTATTTT. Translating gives CASSRRAASGTDTQYF.

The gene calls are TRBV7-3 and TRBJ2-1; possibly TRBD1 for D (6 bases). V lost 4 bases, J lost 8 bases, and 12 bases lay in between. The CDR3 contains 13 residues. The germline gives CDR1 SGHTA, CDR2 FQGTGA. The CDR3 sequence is CASSSRGWDEQFF. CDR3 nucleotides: TGTGCCAGCAGCTCCAGGGGCTGGGATGAGCAGTTCTTC.

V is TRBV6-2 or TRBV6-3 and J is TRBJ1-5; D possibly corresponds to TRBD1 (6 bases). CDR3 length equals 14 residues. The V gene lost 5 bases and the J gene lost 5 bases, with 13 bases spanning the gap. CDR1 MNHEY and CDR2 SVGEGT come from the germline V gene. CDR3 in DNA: TGTGCCAGCAGTGACAACAGGGATTATCAGCCCCAGCATTTT. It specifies CASSDNRDYQPQHF.

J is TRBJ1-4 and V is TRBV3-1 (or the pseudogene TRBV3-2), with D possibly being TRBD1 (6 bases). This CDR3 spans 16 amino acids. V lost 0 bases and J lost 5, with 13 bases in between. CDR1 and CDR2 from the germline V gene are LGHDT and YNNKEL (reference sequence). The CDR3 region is CASSQDRGMANEKLFF. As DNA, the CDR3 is TGTGCCAGCAGCCAAGATAGGGGGATGGCCAATGAAAAACTGTTTTTT.

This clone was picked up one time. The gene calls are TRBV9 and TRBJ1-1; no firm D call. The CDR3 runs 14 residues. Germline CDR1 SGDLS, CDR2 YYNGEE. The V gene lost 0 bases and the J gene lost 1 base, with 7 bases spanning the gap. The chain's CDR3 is CASSVASQNTEAFF. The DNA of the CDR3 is TGTGCCAGCAGCGTAGCCAGCCAGAACACTGAAGCTTTCTTT.

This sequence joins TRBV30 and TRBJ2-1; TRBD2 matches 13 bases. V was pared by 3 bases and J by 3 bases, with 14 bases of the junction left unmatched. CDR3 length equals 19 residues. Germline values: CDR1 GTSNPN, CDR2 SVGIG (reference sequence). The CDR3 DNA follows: TGTGCCTGGAGGCCAAGCGGACTAGCGGGAGCACCGCACTACAATGAGCAGTTCTTC. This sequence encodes CAWRPSGLAGAPHYNEQFF.

CDR3 amino acids: CASSARTGVTEAFF. The CDR3 nucleotides read TGTGCCAGTAGTGCACGGACAGGGGTCACTGAAGCTTTCTTT. The V and J genes are TRBV19 and TRBJ1-1; TRBD1 matches 9 bases. After removal of 5 bases from V and 4 bases from J, the junction contained 5 bases not matched to a gene. CDR1 is LNHDA, CDR2 SQIVND, per germline (reference sequence). The CDR3 totals 14 residues.

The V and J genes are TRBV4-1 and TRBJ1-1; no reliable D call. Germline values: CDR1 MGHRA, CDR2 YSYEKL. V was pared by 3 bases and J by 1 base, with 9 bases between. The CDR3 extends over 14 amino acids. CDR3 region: CASSQPDGNTEAFF. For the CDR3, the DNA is TGCGCCAGCAGCCAGCCGGACGGGAACACTGAAGCTTTCTTT.

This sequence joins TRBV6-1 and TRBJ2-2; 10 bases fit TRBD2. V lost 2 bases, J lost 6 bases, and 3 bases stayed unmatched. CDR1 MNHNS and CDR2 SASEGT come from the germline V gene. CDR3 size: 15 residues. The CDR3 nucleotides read TGTGCCAGCAGTGAACTAGCGGGAGAATCCGGGGAGCTGTTTTTT. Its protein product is CASSELAGESGELFF.